This TCR beta chain emerged from a study of blood T cell repertoires in COVID-19. Study overall: The samples span acute and convalescent COVID-19 from the United States, Italy and Spain.

Per the original methods: The authors estimated nucleated cell counts from reference gene primer amplification. Measured with immunoSEQ multiplex PCR; TCRdb has only the in-frame clones, and not every one. V, J and clone size are taken as reported in that table, and D and trimming were inferred from the DNA itself. The table lists about 45,000 clones, about 77% of them singletons. This CDR3 contains 13 residues. Per germline, CDR1 SNHLY and CDR2 FYNNEI. V was cut by 4 bases and J by 5 bases, with 9 bases left in between. What was sequenced was peripheral blood. The receptor was isolated from a woman between 70 and 85 years old with acute or convalescent COVID-19. V usage is TRBV2 and J usage is TRBJ1-5; D gene unclear. CDR3 sequence: CASSVLVYQPQHF. CDR3 DNA sequence: TGTGCCAGCAGTGTTCTTGTATATCAGCCCCAGCATTTT.